This T cell receptor (beta chain) stems from a study of blood T cell repertoires in COVID-19. About the research overall: Italy, Spain and the United States were the sources of the convalescent and acute COVID-19 samples. PBMCs, B-cell-depleted T cells, or T cells were the source of the cDNA or gDNA that made up the material.

Study processing details: Amplification with reference gene primers provided the estimates of nucleated cell counts. Generated by immunoSEQ multiplex PCR, the TCRdb table keeps only in-frame clones and is missing some. V, J and clone size are those of that table, while D and trimming were read from the DNA. The sample carries tens of thousands of clones, 85% to 90% recorded once. The CDR3 runs to 17 residues. Germline trimming cut 2 bases from V and 4 bases from J; bases unmatched to any gene: 8. The germline gives CDR1 LNHNV, CDR2 YYDKDF (reference sequence). This receptor was obtained from a human donor with active COVID-19. The donor label of this sample is uncertain. Sequencing input: peripheral blood. The V call is TRBV15, the J call TRBJ2-4; 10 bases align to TRBD1. CDR3 residues: CATSRRVGTGAKNIQYF. CDR3 nucleotides: TGTGCCACCAGCAGAAGAGTTGGGACAGGGGCAAAAAACATTCAGTACTTC.